What follows is one T cell receptor (beta chain) and its context. This clone's antigen is unknown. Base qualities are not provided; no much larger clone lies one nucleotide away. This sample stems from a study of blood T cell repertoires in COVID-19 (dated by TCRdb to about 2020). As for the study more broadly: Collaborator samples came from the United States, Italy and Spain and covered acute and convalescent phases of COVID-19. The prospective study material was composed of cDNA or gDNA derived from T cells, B-cell-depleted T cells, or PBMCs. The dataset comprised deeply sampled blood TCRbeta repertoires from subjects exposed to, actively infected with, or recovered from COVID-19. The repertoires were made available in a free public database intended to serve as a resource for research on the immune response to SARS-CoV-2. The samples were drawn from the first 160 participants of the ongoing ImmuneRACE study and from 1,254 subjects provided by 6 global collaborators. The sample metadata nearly always contained a de-identified subject ID, COVID-19 status, age in years and sex. HLA class I and class II types, where available, came from metadata supplied by the sample provider rather than from assay-based typing.

The CDR3 sequence holds 16 residues, the cysteine and phenylalanine included. Just the 48-base CDR3 DNA is kept, in frame starting at base 1. The germline V gene specifies KGHSH as CDR1 and LQKENI as CDR2. Trimmed from V: 3 bases; trimmed from J: 3 bases; junction bases lacking a gene match: 10. The paper as a whole reports these results and caveats: How much clinical and demographic metadata was included differed by source and by participant, and the metadata was provided uncurated.

TCRbeta CDR3 regions were amplified from genomic DNA by means of the immunoSEQ Assay, a bias-controlled multiplex PCR. The authors' pipeline ran thus. The number of nucleated cells in each sample was estimated by amplification of reference gene primers within the assay. Sequence reads were collapsed and filtered to measure the absolute abundance of every unique TCRbeta CDR3 rearrangement. For each sample, productive Simpson clonality was calculated as the square root of Simpson's diversity index across productive rearrangements. Not all clones reach the TCRdb copy of this immuneACCESS table, which keeps in-frame sequences only. Checked studies attribute under half of the gap to unresolved V genes and leave the rest unexplained. The V and J calls and clone size come from that table; D and trimming were worked out from the DNA. The sample table holds fewer than 250,000 clones, of which more than 60% were seen once. In total, the top ten clones hold 12% of the sample.

Collaborating institutions collected whole blood in K2EDTA tubes following their own protocols. Collaborator samples were shipped for TCRbeta analysis as frozen whole blood, isolated PBMCs, or DNA extracted from either sample type. The sequencing input was peripheral blood. The chain links TRBV18 with TRBJ1-2; a stretch of 7 junction bases matches TRBD1. The receptor was derived from a woman in her forties or fifties with acute or convalescent COVID-19. DNA sequence: TGTGCCAGCTCACCGTGGGACAGTGGAGGGGACTATGGCTACACCTTC. This sequence encodes CASSPWDSGGDYGYTF.